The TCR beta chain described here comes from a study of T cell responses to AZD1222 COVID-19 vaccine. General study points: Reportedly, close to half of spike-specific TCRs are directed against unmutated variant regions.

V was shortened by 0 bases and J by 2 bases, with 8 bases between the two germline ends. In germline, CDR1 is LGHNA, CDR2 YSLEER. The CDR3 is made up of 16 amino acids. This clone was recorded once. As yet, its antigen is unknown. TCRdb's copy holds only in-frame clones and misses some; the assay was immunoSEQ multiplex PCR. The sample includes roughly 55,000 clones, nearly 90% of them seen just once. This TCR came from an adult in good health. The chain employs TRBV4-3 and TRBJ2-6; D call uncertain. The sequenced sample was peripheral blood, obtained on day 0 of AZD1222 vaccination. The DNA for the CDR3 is TGCGCCAGCAGCCAAGATCCCCTTGCTGGGGCCAACGTCCTGACTTTC. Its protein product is CASSQDPLAGANVLTF.